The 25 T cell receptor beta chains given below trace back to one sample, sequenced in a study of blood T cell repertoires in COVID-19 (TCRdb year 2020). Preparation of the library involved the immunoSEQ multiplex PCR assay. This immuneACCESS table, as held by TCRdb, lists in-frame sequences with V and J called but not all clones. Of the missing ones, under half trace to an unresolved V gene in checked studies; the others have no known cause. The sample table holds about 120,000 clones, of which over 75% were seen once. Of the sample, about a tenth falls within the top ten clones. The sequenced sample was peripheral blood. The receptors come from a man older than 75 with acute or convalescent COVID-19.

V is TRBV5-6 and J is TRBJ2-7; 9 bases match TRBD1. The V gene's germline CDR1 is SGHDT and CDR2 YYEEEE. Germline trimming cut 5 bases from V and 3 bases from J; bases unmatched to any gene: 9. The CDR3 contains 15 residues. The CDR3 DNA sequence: TGTGCCAGCAGTAGAGACAGGGGGAAAAGCTACGAGCAGTACTTC. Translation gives CASSRDRGKSYEQYF.

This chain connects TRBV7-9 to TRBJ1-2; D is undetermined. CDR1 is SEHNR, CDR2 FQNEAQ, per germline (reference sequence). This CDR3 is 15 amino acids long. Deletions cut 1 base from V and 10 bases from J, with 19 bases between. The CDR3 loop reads CASSLDGGLTAYYTF. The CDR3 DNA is TGTGCCAGCAGCTTAGACGGAGGTCTTACTGCGTACTACACCTTC.

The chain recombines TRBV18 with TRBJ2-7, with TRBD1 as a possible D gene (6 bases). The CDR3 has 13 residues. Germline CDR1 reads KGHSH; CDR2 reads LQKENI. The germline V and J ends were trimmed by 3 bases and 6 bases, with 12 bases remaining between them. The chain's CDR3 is CASSPGQYIEQYF. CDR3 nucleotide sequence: TGTGCCAGCTCACCTGGACAGTATATCGAGCAGTACTTC.

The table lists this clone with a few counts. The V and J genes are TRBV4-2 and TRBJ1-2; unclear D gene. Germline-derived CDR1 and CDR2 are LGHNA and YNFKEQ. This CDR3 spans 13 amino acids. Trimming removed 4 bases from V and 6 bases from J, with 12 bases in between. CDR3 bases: TGTGCCAGCAGCCCCAGGTTAGGTGATGGCTACACCTTC. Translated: CASSPRLGDGYTF.

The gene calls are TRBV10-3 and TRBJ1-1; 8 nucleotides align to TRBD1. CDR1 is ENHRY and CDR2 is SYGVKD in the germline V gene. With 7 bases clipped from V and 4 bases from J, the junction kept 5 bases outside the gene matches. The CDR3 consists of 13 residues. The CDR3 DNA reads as TGTGCCATCAATGGACAGGGAGGCACTGAAGCTTTCTTT. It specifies CAINGQGGTEAFF.

The chain's CDR3 is CASSFQGQYEQYF. The CDR3 DNA sequence: TGTGCCAGCAGCTTCCAGGGTCAATACGAGCAGTACTTC. This chain joins TRBV7-8 and TRBJ2-7, with D possibly TRBD1 on 5 matching bases. V lost 3 bases and J 4 bases, leaving 10 bases between the germline ends. CDR1 and CDR2 (germline): SGHVS, FQNEAQ. This CDR3 has 13 residues.

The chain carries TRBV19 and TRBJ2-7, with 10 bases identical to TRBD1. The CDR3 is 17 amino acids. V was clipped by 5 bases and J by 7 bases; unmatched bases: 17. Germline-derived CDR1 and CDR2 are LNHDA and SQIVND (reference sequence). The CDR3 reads CASSPHGTGVIQREQYF. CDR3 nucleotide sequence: TGTGCCAGTAGTCCACACGGGACAGGGGTTATCCAAAGGGAGCAGTACTTC. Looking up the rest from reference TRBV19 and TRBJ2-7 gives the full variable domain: DGGITQSPKYLFRKEGQNVTLSCEQNLNHDAMYWYRQDPGQGLRLIYYSQIVNDFQKGDIAEGYSVSREKKESFPLTVTSAQKNPTAFYLCASSPHGTGVIQREQYFGPGTRLTVT.

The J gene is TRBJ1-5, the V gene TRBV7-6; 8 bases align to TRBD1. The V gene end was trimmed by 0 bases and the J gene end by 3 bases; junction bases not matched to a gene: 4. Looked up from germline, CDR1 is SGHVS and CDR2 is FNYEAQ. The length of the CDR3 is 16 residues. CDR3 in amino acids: CASSLAAGGFNQPQHF. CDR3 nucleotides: TGTGCCAGCAGCTTAGCGGCAGGGGGCTTCAATCAGCCCCAGCATTTT.

In nucleotides, the CDR3 is TGTGCCAGCCAACCCCTGGGACTAGCGGGGAATGAGCAGTTCTTC. Amino acid sequence: CASQPLGLAGNEQFF. This chain uses TRBV11-2 with TRBJ2-1, with TRBD2 matching 13 bases. Trimming took 8 bases from V and 7 from J; bases not matched to a gene: 8. Germline CDR1 and CDR2: SGHAT and FQNNGV. The CDR3 sequence is 15 residues long.

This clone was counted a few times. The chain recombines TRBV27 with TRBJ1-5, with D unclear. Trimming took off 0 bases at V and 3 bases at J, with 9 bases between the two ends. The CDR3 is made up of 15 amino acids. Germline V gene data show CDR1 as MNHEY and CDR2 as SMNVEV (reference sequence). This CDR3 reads CASSLSREFNQPQHF. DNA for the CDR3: TGTGCCAGCAGTTTATCTAGGGAGTTCAATCAGCCCCAGCATTTT.

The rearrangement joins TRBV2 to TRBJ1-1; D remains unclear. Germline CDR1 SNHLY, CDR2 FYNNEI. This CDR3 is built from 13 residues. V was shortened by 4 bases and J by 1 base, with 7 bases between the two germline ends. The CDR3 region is CASSAGRNTEAFF. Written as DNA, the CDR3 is TGTGCCAGCAGTGCAGGCAGGAACACTGAAGCTTTCTTT.

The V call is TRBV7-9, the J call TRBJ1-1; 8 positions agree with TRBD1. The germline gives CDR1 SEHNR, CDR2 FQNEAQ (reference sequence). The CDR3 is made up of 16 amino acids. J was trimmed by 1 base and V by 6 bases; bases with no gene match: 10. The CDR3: CASRTWSGGRNTEAFF. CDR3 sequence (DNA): TGTGCCAGCAGGACATGGTCAGGGGGCCGGAACACTGAAGCTTTCTTT.

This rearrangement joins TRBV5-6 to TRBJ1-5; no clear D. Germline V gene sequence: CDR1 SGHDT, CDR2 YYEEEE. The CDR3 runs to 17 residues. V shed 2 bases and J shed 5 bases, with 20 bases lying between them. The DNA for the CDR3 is TGTGCCAGCAGCTTTTTTTGGGAGCGGGGAGCGGATCAGCCCCAGCATTTT. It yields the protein CASSFFWERGADQPQHF.

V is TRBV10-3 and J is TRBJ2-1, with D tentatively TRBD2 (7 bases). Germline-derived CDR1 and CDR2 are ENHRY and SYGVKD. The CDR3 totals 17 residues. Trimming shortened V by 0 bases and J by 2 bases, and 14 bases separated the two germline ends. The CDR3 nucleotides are TGTGCCATCAGTGAGTCCGGGGGGAGGGGGGCCTACAATGAGCAGTTCTTC. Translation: CAISESGGRGAYNEQFF.

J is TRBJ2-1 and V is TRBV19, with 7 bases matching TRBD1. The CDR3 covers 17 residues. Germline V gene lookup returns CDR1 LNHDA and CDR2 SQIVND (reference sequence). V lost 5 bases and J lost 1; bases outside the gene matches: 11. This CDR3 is CASSRPLRTGSYNEQFF. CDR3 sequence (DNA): TGTGCCAGTAGTCGTCCCCTCAGGACAGGTTCCTACAATGAGCAGTTCTTC.

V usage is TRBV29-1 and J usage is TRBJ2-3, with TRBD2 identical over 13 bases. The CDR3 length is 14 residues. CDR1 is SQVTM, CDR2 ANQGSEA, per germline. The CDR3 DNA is TGCAGTACCGGGACTAGCGGGAAAGGAGATACGCAGTATTTT. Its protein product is CSTGTSGKGDTQYF.

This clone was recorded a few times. The CDR3 nucleotides are TGTGCCAGCACTTCAAGCGGGAGGCGGGACAATGAGCAGTTCTTC. Amino acid sequence: CASTSSGRRDNEQFF. This rearrangement joins TRBV6-5 to TRBJ2-1, with 9 bases that match TRBD2. The trim removed 7 bases at V and 5 bases at J, leaving 9 bases unmatched. The CDR3 sequence is 15 residues long. From germline, CDR1 is MNHEY and CDR2 SVGAGI.

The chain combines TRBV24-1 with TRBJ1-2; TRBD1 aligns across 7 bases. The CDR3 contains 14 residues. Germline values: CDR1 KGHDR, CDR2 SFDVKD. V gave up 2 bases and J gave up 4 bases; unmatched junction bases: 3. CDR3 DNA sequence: TGTGCCACCAGTGATTCGGACAGGAGCTATGGCTACACCTTC. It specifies CATSDSDRSYGYTF.

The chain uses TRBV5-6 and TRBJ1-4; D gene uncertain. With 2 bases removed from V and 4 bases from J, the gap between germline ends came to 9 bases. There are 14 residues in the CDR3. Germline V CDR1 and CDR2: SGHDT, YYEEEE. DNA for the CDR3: TGTGCCAGCAGCTTTTGGTACGGTAATGAAAAACTGTTTTTT. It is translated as CASSFWYGNEKLFF.

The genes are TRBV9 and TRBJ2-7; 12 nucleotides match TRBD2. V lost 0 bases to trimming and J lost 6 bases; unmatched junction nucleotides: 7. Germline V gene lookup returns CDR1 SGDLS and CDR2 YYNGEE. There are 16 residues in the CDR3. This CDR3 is CASSVGTSGVLSEQYF. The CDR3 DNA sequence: TGTGCCAGCAGCGTAGGGACTAGCGGGGTCTTAAGCGAGCAGTACTTC.

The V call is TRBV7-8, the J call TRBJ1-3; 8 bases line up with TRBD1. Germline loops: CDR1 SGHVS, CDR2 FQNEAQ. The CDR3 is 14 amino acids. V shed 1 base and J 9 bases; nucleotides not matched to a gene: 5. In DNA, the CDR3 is TGTGCCAGCAGCTTAGACAGGGGGTCGGGCACCATATATTTT. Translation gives CASSLDRGSGTIYF.

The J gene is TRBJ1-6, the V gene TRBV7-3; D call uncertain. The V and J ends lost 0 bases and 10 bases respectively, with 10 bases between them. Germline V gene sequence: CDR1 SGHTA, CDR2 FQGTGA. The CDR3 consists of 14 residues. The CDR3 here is CASSLTGGQSPLHF. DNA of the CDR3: TGTGCCAGCAGCTTAACTGGAGGTCAGTCACCCCTCCACTTT.

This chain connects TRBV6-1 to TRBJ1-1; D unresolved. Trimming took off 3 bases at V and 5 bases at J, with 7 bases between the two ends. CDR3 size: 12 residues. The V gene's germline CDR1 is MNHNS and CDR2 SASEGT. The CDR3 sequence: CASSDPGTEAFF. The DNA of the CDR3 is TGTGCCAGCAGTGATCCAGGTACTGAAGCTTTCTTT.

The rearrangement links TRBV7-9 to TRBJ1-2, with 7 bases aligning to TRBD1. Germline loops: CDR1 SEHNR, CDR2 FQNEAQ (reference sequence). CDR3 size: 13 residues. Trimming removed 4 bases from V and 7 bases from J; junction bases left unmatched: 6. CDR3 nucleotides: TGTGCCAGCAGCTCCGACAGGGTCTCTGGCTACACCTTC. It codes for CASSSDRVSGYTF.

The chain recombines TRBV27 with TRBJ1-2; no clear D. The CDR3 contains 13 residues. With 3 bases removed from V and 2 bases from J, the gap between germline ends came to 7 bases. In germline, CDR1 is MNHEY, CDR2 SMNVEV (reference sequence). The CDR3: CASSLRQNYGYTF. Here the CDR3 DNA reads TGTGCCAGCAGTTTGAGGCAGAACTATGGCTACACCTTC.